The next 7 T cell receptor beta chains were all read from a single sample in a study of cytomegalovirus exposure and HLA in healthy donors. This PCR relied on a set of 60 Vbeta primers and 13 Jbeta primers. Repertoires were generated with immunoSEQ multiplex PCR, while TCRdb's copy carries only in-frame clones and drops some. The table lists 55,000 to 70,000 clones, more than 70% of them singletons. Sequencing input: PBMCs. All receptors derive from a woman between 25 and 40 years old in good health and CMV-seronegative.

This rearrangement joins TRBV15 to TRBJ2-1; 12 bases agree with TRBD2. V lost 1 base, J lost 8 bases, and 6 bases stayed unmatched. This CDR3 region has 16 residues. In germline, CDR1 is LNHNV, CDR2 YYDKDF (reference sequence). The chain's CDR3 is CATSRGPSGRGDEQFF. The CDR3 DNA sequence: TGTGCCACCAGCAGAGGCCCTAGCGGGAGGGGGGATGAGCAGTTCTTC.

This CDR3 reads CASSLAGDTDTQYF. The CDR3 DNA follows: TGTGCCAGCAGCCTAGCGGGAGATACAGATACGCAGTATTTT. The rearrangement joins TRBV27 to TRBJ2-3; 10 positions match TRBD2. The J segment lost 3 bases and the V segment lost 6 bases, leaving 3 bases of the junction unmatched. In germline, CDR1 is MNHEY, CDR2 SMNVEV (reference sequence). CDR3 length: 14 residues.

The V gene is TRBV25-1, the J gene TRBJ2-1; 9 bases fit TRBD2. V lost 5 bases, J lost 5 bases, and 13 bases stayed unmatched. The CDR3 consists of 17 residues. Germline V lookup: CDR1 MGHDK, CDR2 SYGVNS. The CDR3: CASSFSPTSGLNNEQFF. The DNA for the CDR3 is TGTGCCAGCAGTTTTTCACCGACTAGCGGACTTAACAATGAGCAGTTCTTC.

The rearrangement links TRBV21-1 to TRBJ1-2; TRBD1, as called in the table, went unchecked against the DNA. TRBV21-1 is labeled a pseudogene. The CDR3 consists of 17 residues. The CDR3 sequence is CASSKGPDRVTNYGYTF. In DNA, the CDR3 is TGTGCCAGCAGCAAAGGACCTGACAGAGTCACGAACTATGGCTACACCTTC.

This clone was seen a handful of times. The chain combines TRBV6-5 with TRBJ1-1; 9 nucleotides align to TRBD1. CDR1 MNHEY and CDR2 SVGAGI come from the germline V gene. The CDR3 has 15 residues. Trimming removed 4 bases from V and 7 bases from J; junction bases left unmatched: 10. In DNA, the CDR3 is TGTGCCAGCAGTTTAACGCGGGACAGGGACCGTGAAGCTTTCTTT. Protein sequence: CASSLTRDRDREAFF.

This rearrangement joins TRBV6-5 to TRBJ1-2; D perhaps matches TRBD1 (5 bases). Germline CDR1 reads MNHEY; CDR2 reads SVGAGI. The CDR3 covers 15 residues. V was trimmed by 7 bases and J by 3 bases, leaving 18 bases between them. CDR3 DNA sequence: TGTGCCAGCACCCGAAGGTCCAGGGCCGACTATGGCTACACCTTC. Translating gives CASTRRSRADYGYTF.

This sequence joins TRBV14 and TRBJ2-7; possible D gene TRBD2, 5 bases. Trimming took off 4 bases at V and 0 bases at J, with 16 bases between the two ends. CDR1 SGHDN and CDR2 FVKESK come from the germline V gene. The CDR3 extends over 16 amino acids. The CDR3 DNA follows: TGTGCCAGCAGCCCAAACGAGAGGGAAAGCTCCTACGAGCAGTACTTC. It specifies CASSPNERESSYEQYF.